The present entry profiles one TCR beta chain with its context. The antigen is unknown. Time point indicated: week 5, during vaccination. Every single dose of the vaccine, 300 ug of mutant IDH1 20-mer peptide, came with topical imiquimod. Donors harbored newly found WHO grade 3 or 4 IDH1-mutant, ATRX-lost astrocytomas. The CDR3 is 17 amino acids. Germline-derived CDR1 and CDR2 are ENHRY and SYGVKD. The trim removed 1 base at V and 5 bases at J, leaving 6 bases unmatched. Profiled with immunoSEQ multiplex PCR; TCRdb holds only in-frame clones, not every one. In the table there are under 70,000 clones, around 80% of which are singletons. These data belong to a study of a mutant IDH1 vaccine in newly diagnosed glioma. Study at large: Vaccination of patients was performed eight times, in weeks 1, 3, 5, 7, 11, 15, 19 and 23. Treated patients comprised around 60% males and around 38% females, mean age roughly 37 years. General study points: The occurrence of vaccine-induced immune responses was seen in 93.3% of patients.

The origin of this receptor is a woman aged 45-65 years with glioma. The sequencing used PBMCs, collected from a glioma patient whose treatment included an IDH1 peptide vaccine. The V call is TRBV10-3, the J call TRBJ1-5; 12 bases line up with TRBD1. The chain's CDR3 is CAISEFGTGGFDQPQHF. DNA for the CDR3: TGTGCCATCAGTGAGTTCGGGACAGGGGGCTTTGATCAGCCCCAGCATTTT.